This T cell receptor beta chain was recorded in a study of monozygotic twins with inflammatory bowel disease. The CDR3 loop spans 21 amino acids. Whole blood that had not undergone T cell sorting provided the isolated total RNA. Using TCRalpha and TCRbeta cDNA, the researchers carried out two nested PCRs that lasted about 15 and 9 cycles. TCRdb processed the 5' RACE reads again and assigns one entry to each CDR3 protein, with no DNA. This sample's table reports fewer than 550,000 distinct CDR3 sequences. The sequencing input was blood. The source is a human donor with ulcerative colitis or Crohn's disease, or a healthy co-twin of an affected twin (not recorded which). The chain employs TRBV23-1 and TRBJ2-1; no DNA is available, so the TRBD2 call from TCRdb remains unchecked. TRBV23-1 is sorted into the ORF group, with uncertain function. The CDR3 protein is CASSQSCRGLCGSALYNEQFF.